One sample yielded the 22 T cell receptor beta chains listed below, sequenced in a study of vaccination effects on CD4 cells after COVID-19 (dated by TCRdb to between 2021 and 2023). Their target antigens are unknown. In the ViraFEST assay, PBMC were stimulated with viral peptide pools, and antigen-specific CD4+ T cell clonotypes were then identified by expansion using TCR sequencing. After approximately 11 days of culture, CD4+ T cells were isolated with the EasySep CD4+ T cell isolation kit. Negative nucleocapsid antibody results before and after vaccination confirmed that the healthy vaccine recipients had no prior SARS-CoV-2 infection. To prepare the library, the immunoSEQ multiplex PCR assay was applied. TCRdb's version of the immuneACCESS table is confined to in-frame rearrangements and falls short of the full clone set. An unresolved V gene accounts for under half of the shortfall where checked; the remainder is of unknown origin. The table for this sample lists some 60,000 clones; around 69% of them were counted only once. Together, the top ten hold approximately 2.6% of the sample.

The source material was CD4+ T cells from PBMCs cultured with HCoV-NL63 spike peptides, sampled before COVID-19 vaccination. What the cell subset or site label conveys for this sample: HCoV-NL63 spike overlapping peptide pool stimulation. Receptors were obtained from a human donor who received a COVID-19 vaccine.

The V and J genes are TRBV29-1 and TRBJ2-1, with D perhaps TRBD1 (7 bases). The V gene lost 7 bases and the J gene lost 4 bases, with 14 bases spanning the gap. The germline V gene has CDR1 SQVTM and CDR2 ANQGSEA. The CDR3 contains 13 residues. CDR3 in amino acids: CSARRGQYNEQFF. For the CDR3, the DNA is TGCAGCGCCCGGAGGGGACAGTACAATGAGCAGTTCTTC.

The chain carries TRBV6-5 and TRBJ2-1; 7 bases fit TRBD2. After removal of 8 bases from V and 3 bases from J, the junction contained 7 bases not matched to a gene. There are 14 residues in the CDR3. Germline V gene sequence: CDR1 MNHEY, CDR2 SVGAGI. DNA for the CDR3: TGTGCCAGCGGGGGGGGGAGGGGCTACAATGAGCAGTTCTTC. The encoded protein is CASGGGRGYNEQFF.

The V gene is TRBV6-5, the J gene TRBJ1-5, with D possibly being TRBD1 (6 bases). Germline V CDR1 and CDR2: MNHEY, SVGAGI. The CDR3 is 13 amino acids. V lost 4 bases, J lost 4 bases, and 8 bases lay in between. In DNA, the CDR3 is TGTGCCAGCAGTTCGACAGGAAATCAGCCCCAGCATTTT. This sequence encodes CASSSTGNQPQHF.

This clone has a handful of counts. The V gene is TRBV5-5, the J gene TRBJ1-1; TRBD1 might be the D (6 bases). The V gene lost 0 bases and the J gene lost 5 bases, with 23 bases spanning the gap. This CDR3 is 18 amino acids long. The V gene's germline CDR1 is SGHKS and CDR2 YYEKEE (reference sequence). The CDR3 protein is CASSLANTGQTRGTEAFF. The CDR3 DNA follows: TGTGCCAGCAGCTTGGCCAATACGGGACAAACGAGAGGGACTGAAGCTTTCTTT.

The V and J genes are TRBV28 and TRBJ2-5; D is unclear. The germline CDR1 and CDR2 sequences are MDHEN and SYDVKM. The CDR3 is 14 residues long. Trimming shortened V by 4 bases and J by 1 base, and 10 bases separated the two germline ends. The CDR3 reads CASSSPTGQETQYF. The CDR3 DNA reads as TGTGCCAGCAGTTCCCCGACTGGCCAAGAGACCCAGTACTTC.

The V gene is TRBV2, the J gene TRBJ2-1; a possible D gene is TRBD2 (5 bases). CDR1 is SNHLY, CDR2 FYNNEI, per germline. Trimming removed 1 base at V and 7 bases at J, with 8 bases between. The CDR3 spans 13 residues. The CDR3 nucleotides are TGTGCCAGCAGTGAAGACACTAGGAATGAGCAGTTCTTC. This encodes CASSEDTRNEQFF.

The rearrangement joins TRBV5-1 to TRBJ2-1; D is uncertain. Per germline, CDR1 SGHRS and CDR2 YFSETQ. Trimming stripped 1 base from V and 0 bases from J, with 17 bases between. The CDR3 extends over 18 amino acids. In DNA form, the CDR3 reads TGCGCCAGCAGCTTGAACCCTCCCTTAGGTTTCTCCTACAATGAGCAGTTCTTC. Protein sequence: CASSLNPPLGFSYNEQFF.

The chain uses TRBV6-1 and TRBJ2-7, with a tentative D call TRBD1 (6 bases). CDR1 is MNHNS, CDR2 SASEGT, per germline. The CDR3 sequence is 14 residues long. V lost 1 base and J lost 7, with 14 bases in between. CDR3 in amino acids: CASSEVLKRGEQYV. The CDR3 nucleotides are TGTGCCAGCAGTGAAGTTTTGAAGAGGGGGGAGCAGTACGTC.

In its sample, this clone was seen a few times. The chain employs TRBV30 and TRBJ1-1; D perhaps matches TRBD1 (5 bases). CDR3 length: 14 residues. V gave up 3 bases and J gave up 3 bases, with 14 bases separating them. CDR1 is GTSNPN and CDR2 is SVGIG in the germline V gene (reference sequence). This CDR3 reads CAWRNSGTHTEAFF. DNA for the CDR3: TGTGCCTGGAGGAACTCTGGGACCCACACTGAAGCTTTCTTT.

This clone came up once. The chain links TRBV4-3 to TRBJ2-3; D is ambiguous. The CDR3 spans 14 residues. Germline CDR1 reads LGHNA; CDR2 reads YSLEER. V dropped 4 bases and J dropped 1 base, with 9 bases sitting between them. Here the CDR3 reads CASSPQIGTDTQYF. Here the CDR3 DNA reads TGCGCCAGCAGCCCCCAAATTGGCACAGATACGCAGTATTTT.

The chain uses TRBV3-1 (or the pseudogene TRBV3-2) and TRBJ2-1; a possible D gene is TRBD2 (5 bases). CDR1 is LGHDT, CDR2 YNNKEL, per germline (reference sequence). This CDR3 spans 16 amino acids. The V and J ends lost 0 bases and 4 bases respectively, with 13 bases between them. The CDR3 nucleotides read TGTGCCAGCAGCCAAGAAAGGCGGCTAGCTTACAATGAGCAGTTCTTC. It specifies CASSQERRLAYNEQFF.

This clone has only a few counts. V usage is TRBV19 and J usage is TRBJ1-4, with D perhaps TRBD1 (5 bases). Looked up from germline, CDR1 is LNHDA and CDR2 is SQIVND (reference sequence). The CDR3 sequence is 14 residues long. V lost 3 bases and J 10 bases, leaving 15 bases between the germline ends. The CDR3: CASSMRGPEGKLFF. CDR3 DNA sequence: TGTGCCAGTAGTATGAGGGGCCCCGAGGGAAAACTGTTTTTT.

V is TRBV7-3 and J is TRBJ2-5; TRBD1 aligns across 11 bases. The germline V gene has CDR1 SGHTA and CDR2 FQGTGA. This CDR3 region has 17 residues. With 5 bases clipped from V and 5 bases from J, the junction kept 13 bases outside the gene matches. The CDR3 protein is CASSPGGTGGNRETQYF. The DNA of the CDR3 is TGTGCCAGCAGCCCAGGCGGGACAGGGGGAAATCGGGAGACCCAGTACTTC.

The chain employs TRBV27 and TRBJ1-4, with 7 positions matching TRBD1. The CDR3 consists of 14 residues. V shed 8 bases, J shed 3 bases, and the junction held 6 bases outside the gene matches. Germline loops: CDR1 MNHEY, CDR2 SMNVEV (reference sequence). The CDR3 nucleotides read TGTGCCAGCCGCAGACAGGGCCCTAATGAAAAACTGTTTTTT. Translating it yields CASRRQGPNEKLFF.

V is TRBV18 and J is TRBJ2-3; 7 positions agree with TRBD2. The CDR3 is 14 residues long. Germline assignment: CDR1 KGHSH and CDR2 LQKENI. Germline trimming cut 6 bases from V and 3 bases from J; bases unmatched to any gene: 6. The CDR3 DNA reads TGTGCCAGCTCTCCCGCGCGGGGGACAGATACGCAGTATTTT. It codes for CASSPARGTDTQYF.

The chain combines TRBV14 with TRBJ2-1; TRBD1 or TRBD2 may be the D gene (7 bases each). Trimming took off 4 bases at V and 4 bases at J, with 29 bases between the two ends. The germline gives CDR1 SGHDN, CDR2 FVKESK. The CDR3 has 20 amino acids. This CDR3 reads CASSLTVGLGGRGGYNEQFF. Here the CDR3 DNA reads TGTGCCAGCAGCCTAACAGTCGGATTAGGGGGCAGGGGAGGGTACAATGAGCAGTTCTTC. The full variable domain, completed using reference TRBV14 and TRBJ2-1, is EAGVTQFPSHSVIEKGQTVTLRCDPISGHDNLYWYRRVMGKEIKFLLHFVKESKQDESGMPNNRFLAERTGGTYSTLKVQPAELEDSGVYFCASSLTVGLGGRGGYNEQFFGPGTRLTVL.

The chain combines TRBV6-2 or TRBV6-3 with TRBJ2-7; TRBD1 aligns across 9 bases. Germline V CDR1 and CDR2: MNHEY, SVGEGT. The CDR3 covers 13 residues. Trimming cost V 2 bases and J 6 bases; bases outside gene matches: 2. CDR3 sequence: CASSYGTGREQYV. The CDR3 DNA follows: TGTGCCAGCAGTTACGGGACAGGGCGCGAGCAGTACGTC.

The CDR3 spells CASTQGAGTDTQYF. The CDR3 bases are TGTGCCAGTACACAGGGGGCTGGCACAGATACGCAGTATTTT. V and J are TRBV19 and TRBJ2-3, with 9 bases aligning to TRBD1. Per the germline V gene, CDR1 is LNHDA and CDR2 is SQIVND (reference sequence). V was clipped by 7 bases and J by 1 base; unmatched bases: 3. The CDR3 has 14 residues.

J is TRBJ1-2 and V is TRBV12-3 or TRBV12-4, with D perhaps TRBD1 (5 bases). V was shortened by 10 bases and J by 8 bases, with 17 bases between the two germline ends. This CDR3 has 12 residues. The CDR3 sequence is CATEFDRGGYTF. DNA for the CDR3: TGTGCCACCGAGTTCGACAGAGGCGGCTACACCTTC.

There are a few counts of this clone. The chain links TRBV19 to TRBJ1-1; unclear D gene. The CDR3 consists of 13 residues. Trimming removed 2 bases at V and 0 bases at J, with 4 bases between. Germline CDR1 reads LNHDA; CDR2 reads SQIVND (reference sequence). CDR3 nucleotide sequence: TGTGCCAGTAGTATATCGGTGAACACTGAAGCTTTCTTT. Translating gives CASSISVNTEAFF.

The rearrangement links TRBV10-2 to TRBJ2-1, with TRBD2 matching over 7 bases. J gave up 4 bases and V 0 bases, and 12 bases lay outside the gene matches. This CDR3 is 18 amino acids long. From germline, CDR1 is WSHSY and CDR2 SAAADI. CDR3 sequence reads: CASSESPSVTGGYNEQFF. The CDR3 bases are TGCGCCAGCAGTGAGTCTCCCTCGGTGACGGGGGGATACAATGAGCAGTTCTTC.

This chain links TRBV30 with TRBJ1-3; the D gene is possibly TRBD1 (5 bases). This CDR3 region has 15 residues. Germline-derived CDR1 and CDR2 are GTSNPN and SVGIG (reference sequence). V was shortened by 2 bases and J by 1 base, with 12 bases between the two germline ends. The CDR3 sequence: CAWSSHSGSGNTIYF. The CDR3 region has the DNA TGTGCCTGGAGTTCTCATTCAGGGTCTGGAAACACCATATATTTT. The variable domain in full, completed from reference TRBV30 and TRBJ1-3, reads SQTIHQWPATLVQPVGSPLSLECTVEGTSNPNLYWYRQAAGRGLQLLFYSVGIGQISSEVPQNLSASRPQDRQFILSSKKLLLSDSGFYLCAWSSHSGSGNTIYFGEGSWLTVV.